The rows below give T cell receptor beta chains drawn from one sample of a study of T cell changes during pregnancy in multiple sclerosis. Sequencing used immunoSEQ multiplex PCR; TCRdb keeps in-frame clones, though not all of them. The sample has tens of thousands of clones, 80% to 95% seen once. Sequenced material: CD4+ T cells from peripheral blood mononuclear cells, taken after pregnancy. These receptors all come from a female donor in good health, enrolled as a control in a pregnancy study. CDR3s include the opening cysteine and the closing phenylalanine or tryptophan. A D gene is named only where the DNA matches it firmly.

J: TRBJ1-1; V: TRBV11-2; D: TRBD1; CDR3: CASSLAGQGRKDTEAFF; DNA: TGTGCCAGCAGCTTAGCGGGACAGGGCAGAAAGGACACTGAAGCTTTCTTT
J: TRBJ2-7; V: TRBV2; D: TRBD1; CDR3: CASSETGFSSYEQYF; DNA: TGTGCCAGCAGCGAGACAGGGTTTAGCTCCTACGAGCAGTACTTC
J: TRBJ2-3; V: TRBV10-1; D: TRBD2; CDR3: CASRRTSGNTDTQYF; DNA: TGCGCCAGCAGGAGGACTAGCGGCAACACAGATACGCAGTATTTT
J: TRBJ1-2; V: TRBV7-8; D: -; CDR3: CASSPDMKLSNYGYTF; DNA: TGTGCCAGCAGCCCGGACATGAAGTTATCTAACTATGGCTACACCTTC
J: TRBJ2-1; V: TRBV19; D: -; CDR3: CASSTTGANEQFF; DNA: TGTGCCAGTAGTACGACGGGTGCGAATGAGCAGTTCTTC
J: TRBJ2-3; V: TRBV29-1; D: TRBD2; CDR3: CSVDGLAGDTQYF; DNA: TGCAGCGTTGACGGGCTAGCGGGAGATACGCAGTATTTT
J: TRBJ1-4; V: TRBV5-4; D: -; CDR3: CASSLTGKNEKLFF; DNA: TGTGCCAGCAGCTTGACGGGGAAGAATGAAAAACTGTTTTTT
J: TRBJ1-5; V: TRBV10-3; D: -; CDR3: CAISPAAMDQPQHF; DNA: TGTGCCATCAGTCCTGCGGCGATGGATCAGCCCCAGCATTTT
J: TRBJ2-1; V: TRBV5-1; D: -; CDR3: CASSLVQDHEQFF; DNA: TGCGCCAGCAGCTTGGTACAGGACCATGAGCAGTTCTTC
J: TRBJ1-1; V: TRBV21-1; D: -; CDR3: CASSKGRGLVRDGMNTEAFF; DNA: TGTGCCAGCAGCAAAGGCAGGGGGCTGGTCCGGGATGGGATGAACACTGAAGCTTTCTTT